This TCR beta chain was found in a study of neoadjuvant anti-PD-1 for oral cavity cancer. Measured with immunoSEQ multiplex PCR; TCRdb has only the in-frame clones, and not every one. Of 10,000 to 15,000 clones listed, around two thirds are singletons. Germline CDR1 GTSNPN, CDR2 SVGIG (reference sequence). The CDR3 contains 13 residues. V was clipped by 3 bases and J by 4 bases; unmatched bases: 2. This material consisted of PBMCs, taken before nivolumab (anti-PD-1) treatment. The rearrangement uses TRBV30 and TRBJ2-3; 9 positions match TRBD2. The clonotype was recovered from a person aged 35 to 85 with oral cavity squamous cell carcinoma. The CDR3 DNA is TGTGCCTGGAGGGCGGGAGGGCCAGATACGCAGTATTTT. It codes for CAWRAGGPDTQYF.